This TCR beta chain was profiled in a study of cytomegalovirus exposure and HLA in healthy donors. CDR1 is MNHEY and CDR2 is SVGAGI in the germline V gene. V trimming: 4 bases; J trimming: 6 bases; junction bases outside the gene matches: 11. The CDR3 is 16 residues long. Regarding the study as a whole: Later examination showed HLA-associated TCR beta chains had greater clonal expansion than equally common others. Approximately 160 TCR beta chains were listed as cytomegalovirus-associated.

60 Vbeta and 13 Jbeta primers were used in PCR. Assay used: immunoSEQ multiplex PCR; TCRdb lists only in-frame clones, some missing. The sample has tens of thousands of clones; about three quarters are singletons. In the case of this clone: Its specificity is unknown.

The sequence was obtained from a man aged 18 to 30 in good health and CMV-seronegative. Sequenced sample: PBMCs. This rearrangement joins TRBV6-5 to TRBJ1-5; TRBD1 agrees at 8 bases. The CDR3, as DNA: TGTGCCAGCAGTTCCTTAGGACAGGGCTATCCTCAGCCCCAGCATTTT. Encoded protein: CASSSLGQGYPQPQHF.